These 27 T cell receptor beta chains came from one sample sequenced in a study of blood T cell repertoires in COVID-19. Here immunoSEQ multiplex PCR was the method, and the copy in TCRdb shows in-frame clones only, minus some. Counted here are roughly 150,000 clones, 70% to 90% occurring once; the ten biggest clones make up approximately 7.6%. The sequencing sample was made of peripheral blood. The receptor set was obtained from a woman aged 80 or older with COVID-19, enrolled during active disease.

The chain links TRBV5-1 to TRBJ1-2, with D maybe TRBD1 (6 bases). The V gene lost 5 bases and the J gene lost 6 bases, with 14 bases spanning the gap. This CDR3 comprises 13 residues. Germline-derived CDR1 and CDR2 are SGHRS and YFSETQ. DNA of the CDR3: TGCGCCAGCAGTCAGGGGAGCTTCGATGGCTACACCTTC. It specifies CASSQGSFDGYTF.

The CDR3 region is CASSFTGTGELFF. The CDR3 region has the DNA TGCGCCAGCAGCTTTACAGGGACCGGGGAGCTGTTTTTT. The chain combines TRBV5-1 with TRBJ2-2; D is possibly TRBD1 (6 bases). The ends were cut back, 2 bases at V and 5 bases at J, with 7 bases in the middle. Per germline, CDR1 SGHRS and CDR2 YFSETQ. This CDR3 contains 13 residues.

This clone appeared a few times. The chain links TRBV2 to TRBJ2-5; possible D gene TRBD2, 5 bases. Trimming took 5 bases from V and 2 from J, leaving 12 bases between them. The CDR3 is made up of 14 amino acids. In germline, CDR1 is SNHLY, CDR2 FYNNEI. The CDR3 DNA reads TGTGCCAGCAGTACGGGAAGCGGACAAGAGACCCAGTACTTC. Translating it yields CASSTGSGQETQYF. The full variable domain, completed using reference TRBV2 and TRBJ2-5, is EPEVTQTPSHQVTQMGQEVILRCVPISNHLYFYWYRQILGQKVEFLVSFYNNEISEKSEIFDDQFSVERPDGSNFTLKIRSTKLEDSAMYFCASSTGSGQETQYFGPGTRLLVL.

The chain combines TRBV6-5 with TRBJ1-6; 8 nucleotides align to TRBD1. The CDR3 spans 14 residues. Germline trimming cut 2 bases from V and 14 bases from J; bases unmatched to any gene: 8. Germline V gene data show CDR1 as MNHEY and CDR2 as SVGAGI. In DNA, the CDR3 is TGTGCCAGCAGTTACGCACAGGGGGTTGGGGCCCTCCACTTT. Protein: CASSYAQGVGALHF.

This clone was picked up a small number of times. This chain uses TRBV3-1 (or the pseudogene TRBV3-2) with TRBJ2-3, with TRBD2 matching 8 bases. This CDR3 contains 16 residues. From germline, CDR1 is LGHDT and CDR2 YNNKEL (reference sequence). The trim removed 3 bases at V and 4 bases at J, leaving 9 bases unmatched. The CDR3 sequence: CASSHAGGGPSDTQYF. In DNA form, the CDR3 reads TGTGCCAGCAGCCATGCCGGCGGGGGGCCCTCAGATACGCAGTATTTT.

J is TRBJ1-4 and V is TRBV19, with 7 bases identical to TRBD1. CDR3 size: 15 residues. V trimming: 3 bases; J trimming: 8 bases; junction bases outside the gene matches: 9. Germline V gives CDR1 LNHDA, CDR2 SQIVND (reference sequence). For the CDR3, the DNA is TGTGCCAGTAGTATGATCGGCAGGGGGAACGAAAAACTGTTTTTT. Protein sequence: CASSMIGRGNEKLFF.

The J gene is TRBJ2-6, the V gene TRBV24-1; 7 nucleotides agree with TRBD1. This CDR3 spans 19 amino acids. Germline assignment: CDR1 KGHDR and CDR2 SFDVKD. J gave up 1 base and V 4 bases, and 12 bases lay outside the gene matches. The CDR3 loop is CATSDPQGHLGSGANVLTF. CDR3 DNA sequence: TGTGCCACCAGTGACCCACAGGGGCACCTGGGATCTGGGGCCAACGTCCTGACTTTC.

This chain joins TRBV15 and TRBJ1-3, with 7 bases matching TRBD1. The trim removed 3 bases at V and 4 bases at J, leaving 12 bases unmatched. The CDR3 is 17 residues long. CDR1 is LNHNV, CDR2 YYDKDF, per germline (reference sequence). CDR3 nucleotides: TGTGCCACCAGCAGGGACAGGCTGTACCGAGGAGGAAACACCATATATTTT. This codes for CATSRDRLYRGGNTIYF.

The rearrangement uses TRBV7-2 and TRBJ2-3, with 7 bases matching TRBD2. Germline V gene sequence: CDR1 SGHTA, CDR2 FQGNSA. Trimming at V came to 1 base and at J to 2 bases, leaving 3 bases not matched to a gene. There are 15 residues in the CDR3. CDR3 region: CASSLGGLPTDTQYF. Here the CDR3 DNA reads TGTGCCAGCAGCTTAGGGGGACTACCCACAGATACGCAGTATTTT.

The chain carries TRBV20-1 and TRBJ2-3, with D perhaps matching TRBD2 (5 bases). The CDR3 spans 11 residues. V dropped 6 bases and J dropped 6 bases, with 10 bases sitting between them. Per the germline V gene, CDR1 is DFQATT and CDR2 is SNEGSKA (reference sequence). The CDR3 coding sequence is TGCAGTGCGTATAGAGGGGATACGCAGTATTTT. Protein product: CSAYRGDTQYF.

V gene TRBV27 combines with J gene TRBJ1-2; 7 bases match TRBD1. Per germline, CDR1 MNHEY and CDR2 SMNVEV (reference sequence). This CDR3 is built from 14 residues. J was trimmed by 4 bases and V by 4 bases; bases with no gene match: 6. In DNA, the CDR3 is TGTGCCAGCAGTTCGCTGGGACAGTTCTATGGCTACACCTTC. Its protein product is CASSSLGQFYGYTF.

The chain carries TRBV3-1 (or the pseudogene TRBV3-2) and TRBJ2-3; 9 bases agree with TRBD2. This CDR3 has 15 amino acids. V was pared by 4 bases and J by 2 bases, with 4 bases of the junction left unmatched. Germline V lookup: CDR1 LGHDT, CDR2 YNNKEL (reference sequence). CDR3 region: CASSLLAGDTDTQYF. CDR3 nucleotides: TGTGCCAGCAGCCTGTTAGCGGGAGACACAGATACGCAGTATTTT.

The gene calls are TRBV6-4 and TRBJ1-5, with 8 positions matching TRBD1. Germline trimming cut 6 bases from V and 2 bases from J; bases unmatched to any gene: 3. The germline gives CDR1 MRHNA, CDR2 SNTAGT. There are 14 residues in the CDR3. For the CDR3, the DNA is TGTGCCAGCAGCCCGGGACAGGGCAATCAGCCCCAGCATTTT. Its protein is CASSPGQGNQPQHF.

The count of this clone is one. The rearrangement uses TRBV25-1 and TRBJ1-2; TRBD1 might be the D (6 bases). V lost 6 bases and J 4 bases, leaving 12 bases between the germline ends. The CDR3 is 13 amino acids. Germline assignment: CDR1 MGHDK and CDR2 SYGVNS. CDR3 DNA sequence: TGTGCCAGCAGCCCCGGACAGATCTATGGCTACACCTTC. Protein product: CASSPGQIYGYTF.

The chain carries TRBV19 and TRBJ2-7; 9 nucleotides line up with TRBD1. V was pared by 2 bases and J by 7 bases, with 6 bases of the junction left unmatched. Germline CDR1 and CDR2: LNHDA and SQIVND (reference sequence). The CDR3 contains 14 residues. The DNA for the CDR3 is TGTGCCAGTAGTATATTTACAGGGACAGGGGAGCAGTACTTC. Protein product: CASSIFTGTGEQYF.

This chain links TRBV18 with TRBJ2-3; a weak D match, TRBD2 (5 bases). Between the trimmed V and J ends, which lost 6 bases and 5 bases, there was a span of 18 bases. The CDR3 covers 15 residues. The germline V gene encodes CDR1 KGHSH and CDR2 LQKENI. CDR3 amino acids: CASSPLADLGDTQYF. The CDR3 region has the DNA TGTGCCAGCTCTCCCCTAGCAGACCTTGGAGATACGCAGTATTTT.

J is TRBJ2-2 and V is TRBV7-9; possible D gene TRBD2, 6 bases. Per the germline V gene, CDR1 is SEHNR and CDR2 is FQNEAQ (reference sequence). The CDR3 runs 12 residues. Trimming stripped 6 bases from V and 7 bases from J, with 9 bases between. DNA of the CDR3: TGTGCCAGCAGGCAGGAGGGCGGGGAGCTGTTTTTT. The encoded protein is CASRQEGGELFF.

The chain recombines TRBV6-6 with TRBJ2-7; 9 positions match TRBD1. V was pared by 5 bases and J by 0 bases, with 8 bases of the junction left unmatched. The length of the CDR3 is 16 residues. Per germline, CDR1 MNHNY and CDR2 SVGAGI (reference sequence). The CDR3 region has the DNA TGTGCCAGCAGTATGGGACAGGGATTAAGCTCCTACGAGCAGTACTTC. Its protein is CASSMGQGLSSYEQYF.

The chain links TRBV7-8 to TRBJ1-6; TRBD1 is a possible D gene (6 bases). V lost 1 base and J lost 7, with 17 bases in between. The germline CDR1 and CDR2 sequences are SGHVS and FQNEAQ. The CDR3 is 17 residues long. The CDR3 sequence: CASSLGSVTGLNSPLHF. CDR3 bases: TGTGCCAGCAGCTTAGGATCTGTGACAGGTCTCAATTCACCCCTCCACTTT.

This chain joins TRBV12-5 and TRBJ1-3, with D maybe TRBD1 (5 bases). Germline loops: CDR1 LGHNT, CDR2 FRNRAP. V was cut by 6 bases and J by 0 bases, with 21 bases left in between. The CDR3 is made up of 18 amino acids. The CDR3 DNA follows: TGTGCTAGTGGCCTTTGGGGCAGGGCACAATACTCTGGAAACACCATATATTTT. Translation: CASGLWGRAQYSGNTIYF.

The chain recombines TRBV10-3 with TRBJ1-6; D not resolved. This CDR3 is 13 amino acids long. Germline assignment: CDR1 ENHRY and CDR2 SYGVKD. V shed 5 bases and J shed 5 bases, with 7 bases lying between them. The CDR3 DNA reads as TGTGCCATCAGTCATGTTGATAATTCACCCCTCCACTTT. It translates to CAISHVDNSPLHF.

The chain carries TRBV5-1 and TRBJ1-4; a possible D gene is TRBD1 (5 bases). Germline CDR1 reads SGHRS; CDR2 reads YFSETQ. Trimming removed 1 base at V and 8 bases at J, with 12 bases between. The CDR3 is 14 amino acids. The CDR3 DNA reads as TGCGCCAGCAGCTTGTCAACAGGAGAAGAAAAACTGTTTTTT. Amino acid sequence: CASSLSTGEEKLFF.

The gene calls are TRBV7-9 and TRBJ1-1, with 8 bases aligning to TRBD1. The CDR3 sequence is 17 residues long. V lost 1 base, J lost 3 bases, and 10 bases stayed unmatched. Germline CDR1 SEHNR, CDR2 FQNEAQ (reference sequence). The CDR3 region is CASSLVFAGGAYTEAFF. The CDR3 nucleotides read TGTGCCAGCAGCTTAGTTTTTGCAGGGGGCGCTTACACTGAAGCTTTCTTT.

The chain is built from TRBV5-6 and TRBJ1-6, with 7 bases that match TRBD1. Trimming at V came to 4 bases and at J to 14 bases, leaving 18 bases not matched to a gene. This CDR3 contains 16 residues. Germline CDR1 SGHDT, CDR2 YYEEEE. DNA for the CDR3: TGTGCCAGCAGCGGACCGGGACAGCCCGCTGGGGTGTCCCTCCACTTT. It is translated as CASSGPGQPAGVSLHF.

The gene calls are TRBV9 and TRBJ2-6; D may be TRBD2 (6 bases). CDR1 and CDR2 from the germline V gene are SGDLS and YYNGEE. V was cut by 0 bases and J by 2 bases, with 6 bases left in between. The CDR3 contains 15 residues. The CDR3 loop is CASSVGEAGANVLTF. The CDR3 DNA is TGTGCCAGCAGCGTAGGGGAGGCTGGGGCCAACGTCCTGACTTTC. Full variable domain (missing parts from reference TRBV9 and TRBJ2-6): DSGVTQTPKHLITATGQRVTLRCSPRSGDLSVYWYQQSLDQGLQFLIQYYNGEERAKGNILERFSAQQFPDLHSELNLSSLELGDSALYFCASSVGEAGANVLTFGAGSRLTVL.

V usage is TRBV5-1 and J usage is TRBJ2-5, with TRBD2 as a possible D gene (6 bases). In germline, CDR1 is SGHRS, CDR2 YFSETQ. V was pared by 4 bases and J by 5 bases, with 9 bases between. CDR3 length equals 12 residues. The CDR3 DNA follows: TGCGCCAGCAGCCGCGGGGCCGAGACCCAGTACTTC. It is translated as CASSRGAETQYF.

The V call is TRBV3-1 (or the pseudogene TRBV3-2), the J call TRBJ1-5; 7 bases fit TRBD1. The CDR3 has 13 residues. Germline loops: CDR1 LGHDT, CDR2 YNNKEL (reference sequence). J gave up 11 bases and V 5 bases, and 9 bases lay outside the gene matches. For the CDR3, the DNA is TGTGCCAGCAGCGGAGGCAGGGGGTCGGCCCAGCATTTT. Its translation: CASSGGRGSAQHF.